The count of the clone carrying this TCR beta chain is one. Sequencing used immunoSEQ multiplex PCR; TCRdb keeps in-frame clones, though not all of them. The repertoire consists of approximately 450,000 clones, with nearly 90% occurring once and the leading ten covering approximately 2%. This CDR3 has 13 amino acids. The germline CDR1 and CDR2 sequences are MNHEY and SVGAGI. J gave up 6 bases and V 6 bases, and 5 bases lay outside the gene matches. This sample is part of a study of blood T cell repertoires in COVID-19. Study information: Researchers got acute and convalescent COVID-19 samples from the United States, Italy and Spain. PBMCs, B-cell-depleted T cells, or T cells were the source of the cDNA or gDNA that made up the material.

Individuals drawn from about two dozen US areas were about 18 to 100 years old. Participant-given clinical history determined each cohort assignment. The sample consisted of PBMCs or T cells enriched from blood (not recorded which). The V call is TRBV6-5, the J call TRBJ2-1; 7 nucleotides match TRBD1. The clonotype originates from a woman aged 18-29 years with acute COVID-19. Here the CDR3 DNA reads TGTGCCAGCAGCCGGGACAGAAGCAATGAGCAGTTCTTC. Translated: CASSRDRSNEQFF.